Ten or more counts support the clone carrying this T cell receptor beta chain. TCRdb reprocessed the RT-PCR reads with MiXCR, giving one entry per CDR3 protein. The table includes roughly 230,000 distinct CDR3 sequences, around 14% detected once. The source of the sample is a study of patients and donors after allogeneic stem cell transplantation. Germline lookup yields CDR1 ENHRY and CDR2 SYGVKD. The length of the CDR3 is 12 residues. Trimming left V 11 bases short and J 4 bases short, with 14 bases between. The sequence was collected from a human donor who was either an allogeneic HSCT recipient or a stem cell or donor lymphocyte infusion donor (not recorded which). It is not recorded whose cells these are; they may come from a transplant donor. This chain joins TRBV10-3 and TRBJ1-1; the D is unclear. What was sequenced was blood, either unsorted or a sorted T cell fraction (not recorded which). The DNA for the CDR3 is TGTGCCGCCCGGACCGTGCTCACTGAAGCTTTCTTT. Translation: CAARTVLTEAFF.